This TCR beta chain was sequenced in a study of tumor and adjacent non-tumor tissue in lung cancer. Regarding the study as a whole: Higher tumor TCR diversity was associated with shorter survival. Compared with tumor, normal lung showed significantly lower TCR diversity.

Three rounds of nested PCR, following a modified ARM-PCR protocol, produced the TCRbeta library. TCRdb re-called the multiplex PCR reads with MiXCR, one entry per CDR3 protein. The repertoire holds about 44,000 distinct CDR3 sequences, roughly 60% seen once, with approximately 30% in the top ten. This CDR3 has 16 amino acids. CDR1 is SGHRS, CDR2 YFSETQ, per germline. V was pared by 0 bases and J by 0 bases, with 9 bases between. This clonotype showed up many times. Its target is unknown. The template was RNA from unsorted bulk tissue. Distant lung tissue was collected more than 3 cm away from the tumor edge.

The sample comprised distant non-tumor lung tissue. The TCR originated in a woman aged 70-85 years with non-small cell lung cancer. This chain joins TRBV5-1 and TRBJ2-2; D might be TRBD2 (5 bases). The CDR3 loop is CASSLGSGANTGELFF. CDR3 coding DNA: TGCGCCAGCAGCTTGGGGAGCGGAGCGAACACCGGGGAGCTGTTTTTT. The full variable domain, rest sourced from reference TRBV5-1 and TRBJ2-2, is KAGVTQTPRYLIKTRGQQVTLSCSPISGHRSVSWYQQTPGQGLQFLFEYFSETQRNKGNFPGRFSGRQFSNSRSEMNVSTLELGDSALYLCASSLGSGANTGELFFGEGSRLTVL.